The clone carrying this T cell receptor beta chain was counted a single time. Its antigen is unknown. This sample was taken from a study of vaccination effects on CD4 cells after COVID-19. Study summary: Two-dose vaccination with either BNT162b2 or mRNA-1273 was given to the participants. Cultivation was performed at 1.5 million to 2.5 million PBMC per well with roughly 9.2 IU/ml IL-2 and about 10 ug/ml peptides added.

Once cultured for 10 to 11 days, the cells underwent separation to obtain CD4+ T cells. Each vaccine recipient was nucleocapsid antibody negative and had no prior SARS-CoV-2 infection. The protocol was immunoSEQ multiplex PCR, while the TCRdb copy is restricted to in-frame clones and leaves out a portion. Here the sample spans under 40,000 clones, roughly 87% being singletons. V was clipped by 7 bases and J by 0 bases, with 9 bases between them. CDR3 length: 13 amino acids. CDR1 and CDR2 from the germline V gene are WNHNN and SYGVQD (reference sequence). J is TRBJ1-1 and V is TRBV10-1; no firm D call. The sequencing used CD4+ T cells from PBMCs cultured without peptide, collected before COVID-19 vaccination. The TCR was taken from a human donor who received a COVID-19 vaccine. The CDR3 region is CASKEQLNTEAFF. The DNA of the CDR3 is TGCGCCAGCAAGGAACAGTTGAACACTGAAGCTTTCTTT.